Listed below are T cell receptor beta chains from one sample, sequenced in a study of blood T cells in healthy people across ages. TCRdb fed the 5' RACE reads into MiXCR, producing one record per CDR3 protein. The sample has about 2 million distinct CDR3 sequences, 49% seen once. Sequencing input: blood. The receptor set was obtained from a woman in her thirties or forties in good health. Both conserved end residues are part of each CDR3. Each record gives: clone size, D gene, V gene, J gene, CDR3 protein, CDR3 DNA. D genes are given only for firm matches. Where a row states a size, it is once, few, many or the class of an expanded clone; other rows omit it.

>few|TRBD2|TRBV7-2|TRBJ2-7
CASSLVVGGALEQYF
TGTGCCAGCAGCTTAGTTGTCGGGGGGGCCCTCGAGCAGTACTTC
>-|-|TRBV19|TRBJ1-5
CASSIGGMGYQPQHF
TGTGCCAGTAGTATAGGGGGGATGGGTTATCAGCCCCAGCATTTT
>-|-|TRBV6-2/TRBV6-3|TRBJ1-5
CASSYTTRGQPQHF
TGTGCCAGCAGTTACACAACGAGGGGTCAGCCCCAGCATTTT
>-|-|TRBV7-2|TRBJ2-5
CASSSVSRETETQYF
TGTGCCAGCAGCTCGGTTAGTCGGGAAACAGAGACCCAGTACTTC
>-|TRBD2|TRBV7-2|TRBJ2-1
CASSLASGGSSSYNEQFF
TGTGCCAGCAGCTTAGCTAGCGGGGGATCTAGCTCCTACAATGAGCAGTTCTTC
>few|-|TRBV5-5|TRBJ1-2
CASSLRPAHYGYTF
TGTGCCAGCAGCTTGCGGCCAGCCCACTATGGCTACACCTTC
>few|-|TRBV9|TRBJ2-5
CASSVDPWTEQETQYF
TGTGCCAGCAGCGTAGACCCTTGGACAGAACAAGAGACCCAGTACTTC
>few|-|TRBV7-2|TRBJ1-2
CASSPLGTASGYTF
TGTGCCAGCAGCCCCCTCGGTACTGCATCTGGCTACACCTTC
>-|-|TRBV6-2/TRBV6-3|TRBJ2-1
CASSYSRGRGGLFSYNEQFF
TGTGCCAGCAGTTACTCGAGGGGAAGGGGGGGCCTCTTCTCCTACAATGAGCAGTTCTTC
>-|TRBD2|TRBV7-2|TRBJ2-3
CASSTVGGTGDTQYF
TGTGCCAGCAGCACGGTGGGGGGGACGGGAGATACGCAGTATTTT
>-|TRBD2|TRBV6-5|TRBJ2-7
CASSRTSGGPQYF
TGTGCCAGCAGCCGGACTAGCGGGGGCCCTCAGTACTTC
>few|-|TRBV27|TRBJ2-3
CASSLSPRSTDTQYF
TGTGCCAGCAGTTTATCACCAAGATCCACAGATACGCAGTATTTT
>-|TRBD1|TRBV9|TRBJ1-6
CASSAQGSNSPLHF
TGTGCCAGCAGCGCACAGGGGAGCAATTCACCCCTCCACTTT